These 15 T cell receptor beta chains came from one sample sequenced in a study of beta chain features in type 1 diabetes. Antigen specificity for these receptors is unknown. General study findings and limits: All four CD4+ subsets from Type 1 diabetes patients carried moderately but significantly shorter TCRB CDR3s.

Expressed TCRB transcripts got sequenced, as all isolated RNA was reverse transcribed. The protocol was immunoSEQ multiplex PCR, while the TCRdb copy is restricted to in-frame clones and leaves out a portion. The sample includes roughly 350,000 clones, roughly 9.8% of them seen just once. Sequenced: central memory CD4+ T cells from blood. The receptor source for this set is a man aged 30 to 39 with type 1 diabetes.

The chain recombines TRBV29-1 with TRBJ1-1, with 8 bases matching TRBD1. V dropped 6 bases and J dropped 1; count of bases not matched to a gene: 4. This CDR3 has 13 residues. In germline, CDR1 is SQVTM, CDR2 ANQGSEA. The CDR3, as DNA: TGCAGCGTCGTGGGACAGGAGAACACTGAAGCTTTCTTT. Protein product: CSVVGQENTEAFF.

This clone appeared a few times. DNA of the CDR3: TGCGCCAGCAGCCAAGGTACTAGCGTAGGGGAGCTGTTTTTT. This encodes CASSQGTSVGELFF. The chain couples TRBV4-1 to TRBJ2-2, with TRBD2 identical over 7 bases. The CDR3 consists of 14 residues. Germline V gene lookup returns CDR1 MGHRA and CDR2 YSYEKL. The ends lost 1 base at V and 8 bases at J; junction bases unmatched: 4.

This clone was counted between two and nine times. This chain joins TRBV25-1 and TRBJ2-5, with D hard to call. The CDR3 length is 13 residues. In germline, CDR1 is MGHDK, CDR2 SYGVNS. V lost 5 bases and J 2 bases, leaving 9 bases between the germline ends. CDR3 sequence (DNA): TGTGCCAGCAGTTGGTACGCGCAAGAGACCCAGTACTTC. This codes for CASSWYAQETQYF.

This clone has a handful of counts. The rearrangement uses TRBV6-1 and TRBJ1-5; D unresolved. The length of the CDR3 is 13 residues. The germline gives CDR1 MNHNS, CDR2 SASEGT. V was clipped by 7 bases and J by 0 bases, with 7 bases between them. CDR3 in DNA: TGTGCCAGCAACTCCTATAGCAATCAGCCCCAGCATTTT. It codes for CASNSYSNQPQHF.

The J gene is TRBJ2-5, the V gene TRBV19, with no clear D. This CDR3 is built from 13 residues. CDR1 LNHDA and CDR2 SQIVND come from the germline V gene (reference sequence). V lost 5 bases, J lost 5 bases, and 12 bases lay in between. The CDR3 sequence: CASSPGRQETQYF. CDR3 nucleotides: TGTGCCAGTAGTCCTGGACGGCAGGAGACCCAGTACTTC.

This sequence joins TRBV6-1 and TRBJ2-3; 9 nucleotides match TRBD1. V shed 5 bases and J 2 bases; nucleotides not matched to a gene: 5. The CDR3 consists of 15 residues. Per germline, CDR1 MNHNS and CDR2 SASEGT. The CDR3 here is CASSWGTGHTDTQYF. The CDR3 nucleotides read TGTGCCAGCAGTTGGGGGACAGGGCACACAGATACGCAGTATTTT.

This clone was found a few times. This rearrangement joins TRBV4-2 to TRBJ2-1; TRBD1 might be the D (8 bases). Trimming left V 5 bases short and J 8 bases short, with 16 bases between. This CDR3 region has 14 residues. The germline V gene has CDR1 LGHNA and CDR2 YNFKEQ. This chain's CDR3 is CASSNDRGGDEQFF. CDR3 DNA: TGTGCCAGCAGCAATGACAGGGGAGGGGATGAGCAGTTCTTC.

This chain links TRBV7-9 with TRBJ2-2; 7 positions agree with TRBD2. V trimming: 5 bases; J trimming: 3 bases; junction bases outside the gene matches: 9. The CDR3 has 16 residues. From germline, CDR1 is SEHNR and CDR2 FQNEAQ (reference sequence). The CDR3 loop is CASSGPGRGYTGELFF. CDR3 DNA: TGTGCCAGCAGCGGACCGGGGCGGGGGTACACCGGGGAGCTGTTTTTT.

The chain uses TRBV15 and TRBJ1-1; no clear D. This CDR3 has 12 amino acids. V shed 8 bases and J shed 5 bases, with 12 bases lying between them. The germline V gene has CDR1 LNHNV and CDR2 YYDKDF (reference sequence). Written as DNA, the CDR3 is TGTGCCACCCGTGGTTCGTATACTGAAGCTTTCTTT. It is translated as CATRGSYTEAFF.

V is TRBV10-3 and J is TRBJ2-3; D might be TRBD1 (6 bases). Trimming stripped 4 bases from V and 0 bases from J, with 8 bases between. The germline CDR1 and CDR2 sequences are ENHRY and SYGVKD. The CDR3 length is 14 residues. The CDR3 nucleotides read TGTGCCATCAGTGTGGGGGCTAGCACAGATACGCAGTATTTT. It translates to CAISVGASTDTQYF.

This clone has only a few counts. Other DNA sequences within the sample encode an identical CDR3. V and J are TRBV7-3 and TRBJ2-3; D gene unclear. The CDR3 is 13 amino acids. V was shortened by 3 bases and J by 1 base, with 5 bases between the two germline ends. Germline CDR1 is SGHTA and CDR2 is FQGTGA. CDR3 in amino acids: CASSFRGTDTQYF. The DNA of the CDR3 is TGTGCCAGCAGCTTCCGGGGCACAGATACGCAGTATTTT.

This clone appeared a few times. The CDR3 region has the DNA TGTGCCAGCTCACCGAACGAGAGAGAGCAGTACTTC. It yields the protein CASSPNEREQYF. This sequence joins TRBV18 and TRBJ2-7; D uncertain. The CDR3 contains 12 residues. Germline lookup yields CDR1 KGHSH and CDR2 LQKENI. V was pared by 3 bases and J by 7 bases, with 10 bases between.

The genes are TRBV7-2 and TRBJ1-1, with 8 bases fitting TRBD1. The V gene end was trimmed by 5 bases and the J gene end by 3 bases; junction bases not matched to a gene: 8. Germline loops: CDR1 SGHTA, CDR2 FQGNSA. The CDR3 loop spans 15 amino acids. In DNA form, the CDR3 reads TGTGCCAGCAGCAAACAGACAGGGGCGGACACTGAAGCTTTCTTT. Amino acid sequence: CASSKQTGADTEAFF.

There are a few counts of this clone. The CDR3 nucleotides are TGTGCCAGCGCCCGACAGGGAGAGCGCTACGAGCAGTACTTC. As protein: CASARQGERYEQYF. This chain links TRBV27 with TRBJ2-5; 7 nucleotides agree with TRBD1. The closer fit of TRBJ2-7 to the DNA end suggests the J call may be wrong. Germline V gives CDR1 MNHEY, CDR2 SMNVEV (reference sequence). The CDR3 length is 14 residues.

V gene TRBV10-3 combines with J gene TRBJ1-2, with 10 bases lining up with TRBD1. CDR1 and CDR2 (germline): ENHRY, SYGVKD. The J segment lost 4 bases and the V segment lost 6 bases, leaving 5 bases of the junction unmatched. The CDR3 runs to 14 residues. The CDR3 spells CAISPGQGSYGYTF. The CDR3 nucleotides read TGTGCCATCAGCCCGGGACAGGGGTCCTATGGCTACACCTTC.